The source of this T cell receptor beta chain is a study of beta chain features in type 1 diabetes. Study-wide findings and caveats: The naive, central memory and Treg TCRB repertoires of patients appeared to be more similar to one another than those of healthy donors. Patients with Type 1 diabetes showed moderately but significantly shorter TCRB CDR3s in all four CD4+ subsets.

This clone was seen a handful of times. The antigen is unknown. Expressed TCRB transcripts were sequenced after all isolated RNA was converted to cDNA. Generated by immunoSEQ multiplex PCR, the TCRdb table keeps only in-frame clones and is missing some. The table lists about 150,000 clones, around 9% of them singletons. The CDR3 spans 15 residues. The V gene end was trimmed by 5 bases and the J gene end by 4 bases; junction bases not matched to a gene: 12. Germline-derived CDR1 and CDR2 are GTSNPN and SVGIG (reference sequence). CD45RO/CCR7/CD25/CD127/CD95/CD27 separated CD4+ naive, central memory, regulatory and stem cell-like memory cells by sorting.

Material: central memory CD4+ T cells from blood. This chain connects TRBV30 to TRBJ2-5; 8 bases line up with TRBD2. This TCR came from a woman aged 30 to 39 with type 1 diabetes. The CDR3: CAWSKGLAGVETQYF. In DNA form, the CDR3 reads TGTGCCTGGTCCAAGGGGCTAGCGGGTGTAGAGACCCAGTACTTC.